The T cell receptor (beta chain) described here comes from a study of blood T cell repertoires in COVID-19. Assay used: immunoSEQ multiplex PCR; TCRdb lists only in-frame clones, some missing. The profile shows about 160,000 clones, roughly 84% of them singletons. The TCR sequence derives from a man between 60 and 70 years old who had recovered from COVID-19. The sequenced material came from PBMCs or T cells enriched from blood (not recorded which).

CDR3 nucleotides: TGTGCCAGCAGTCGGCAGGGAGGGACTGAAGCTTTCTTT. Translated: CASSRQGGTEAFF. V gene TRBV6-5 combines with J gene TRBJ1-1, with D maybe TRBD1 (5 bases). Trimming took 5 bases from V and 5 from J, leaving 12 bases between them. The CDR3 loop spans 13 amino acids. Germline V gives CDR1 MNHEY, CDR2 SVGAGI.